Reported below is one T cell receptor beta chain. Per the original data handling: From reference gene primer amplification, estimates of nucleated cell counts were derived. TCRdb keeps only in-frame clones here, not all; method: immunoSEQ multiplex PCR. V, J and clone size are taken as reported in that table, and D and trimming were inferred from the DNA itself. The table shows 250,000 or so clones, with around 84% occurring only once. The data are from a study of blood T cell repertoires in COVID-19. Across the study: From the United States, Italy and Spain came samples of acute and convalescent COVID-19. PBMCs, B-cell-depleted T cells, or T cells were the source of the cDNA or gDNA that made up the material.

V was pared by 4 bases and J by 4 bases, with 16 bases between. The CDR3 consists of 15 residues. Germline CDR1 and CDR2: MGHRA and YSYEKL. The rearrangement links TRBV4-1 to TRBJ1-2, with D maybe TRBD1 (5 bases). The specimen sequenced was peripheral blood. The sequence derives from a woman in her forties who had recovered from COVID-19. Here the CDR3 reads CASSPSGVQSYGYTF. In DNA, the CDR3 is TGCGCCAGCAGCCCTTCGGGGGTGCAGTCCTATGGCTACACCTTC.